The 9 T cell receptor beta chains listed next were all sequenced from one sample in a study of CD8+ T cells in alopecia areata. Sequencing used cDNA as its template, made by extracting RNA and reverse transcribing it. Assay: immunoSEQ multiplex PCR; the TCRdb copy retains only in-frame clones and omits some. The repertoire holds 180,000 or so clones, with 50% to 75% as singletons. Sample treatment: oral pan-JAK inhibitor, 5-10 mg twice daily. The sample consisted of CD4+ T cells sorted from blood, taken around week 55, from a patient treated with tofacitinib. The origin of the receptors is a human donor with alopecia areata.

This clone came up a few times. The CDR3 loop reads CASSPQGWTASGSSALHF. CDR3 nucleotides: TGCGCCAGCAGTCCTCAGGGTTGGACAGCCTCAGGGAGCTCGGCCCTCCACTTT. The V gene is TRBV5-1, the J gene TRBJ1-6, with D perhaps matching TRBD1 (6 bases). Deletions cut 5 bases from V and 14 bases from J, with 32 bases between. The length of the CDR3 is 18 residues. Germline lookup yields CDR1 SGHRS and CDR2 YFSETQ.

The chain joins TRBV27 to TRBJ1-1, with no clear D. The V gene lost 5 bases and the J gene lost 2 bases, with 6 bases spanning the gap. The V gene's germline CDR1 is MNHEY and CDR2 SMNVEV (reference sequence). The CDR3 covers 12 residues. CDR3 sequence (DNA): TGTGCCAGCAGTAAGGGAAACACTGAAGCTTTCTTT. It codes for CASSKGNTEAFF.

CDR3 residues: CAWTPGTSTYGYTF. CDR3 coding DNA: TGTGCCTGGACTCCTGGGACTTCAACTTATGGCTACACCTTC. The chain carries TRBV30 and TRBJ1-2, with a weak D call TRBD1 (5 bases). Trimming pared 4 bases from V and 5 bases from J, leaving 17 bases between. Looked up from germline, CDR1 is GTSNPN and CDR2 is SVGIG (reference sequence). The CDR3 covers 14 residues.

The chain is built from TRBV4-1 and TRBJ2-7; D might be TRBD2 (6 bases). Germline V CDR1 and CDR2: MGHRA, YSYEKL. V was trimmed by 0 bases and J by 4 bases, leaving 13 bases between them. CDR3 length: 15 amino acids. The CDR3 sequence is CASSQERIAGYEQYF. DNA for the CDR3: TGCGCCAGCAGCCAAGAAAGGATCGCGGGGTACGAGCAGTACTTC.

The chain has TRBV10-3 and TRBJ1-2, with a possible D match to TRBD1 (6 bases). The V end lost 3 bases, the J end lost 7 bases, and 18 bases lay between the germline ends. The CDR3 spans 15 residues. Looked up from germline, CDR1 is ENHRY and CDR2 is SYGVKD. The CDR3 DNA sequence: TGTGCCATCAGTGATGGGGCAGGGGTCTTCGGTGGCTACACCTTC. Translated: CAISDGAGVFGGYTF.

The chain combines TRBV23-1 with TRBJ1-2; 7 bases fit TRBD1. TRBV23-1 qualifies as an ORF whose function is uncertain. V lost 3 bases to trimming and J lost 3 bases; unmatched junction nucleotides: 10. This CDR3 has 16 amino acids. CDR3 amino acids: CASSHKWETGHYGYTF. CDR3 bases: TGCGCCAGCAGTCATAAATGGGAGACAGGGCACTATGGCTACACCTTC.

The rearrangement uses TRBV11-2 and TRBJ2-7; the D gene is possibly TRBD1 (5 bases). Germline-derived CDR1 and CDR2 are SGHAT and FQNNGV. V was clipped by 5 bases and J by 4 bases, with 15 bases between them. The CDR3 has 14 residues. CDR3 sequence (DNA): TGTGCCAGCAGCCCACAGGACCTGGGTTACGAGCAGTACTTC. Amino acid sequence: CASSPQDLGYEQYF.

CDR3 protein: CASSLDWGNLPYEQYF. CDR3 nucleotides: TGTGCCAGCAGCCTAGATTGGGGGAACCTCCCCTACGAGCAGTACTTC. This chain links TRBV7-9 with TRBJ2-7; D may correspond to TRBD1 or TRBD2 (5 bases each). Trimming shortened V by 5 bases and J by 2 bases, and 19 bases separated the two germline ends. The CDR3 covers 16 residues. In germline, CDR1 is SEHNR, CDR2 FQNEAQ (reference sequence).

V is TRBV5-1 and J is TRBJ2-5; 10 nucleotides match TRBD2. With 0 bases clipped from V and 2 bases from J, the junction kept 4 bases outside the gene matches. The CDR3 extends over 16 amino acids. Germline CDR1 is SGHRS and CDR2 is YFSETQ. The CDR3 DNA reads as TGCGCCAGCAGCTTGGCCGGGACTAGCGATCAAGAGACCCAGTACTTC. Amino acid sequence: CASSLAGTSDQETQYF.